This T cell receptor beta chain was identified during a study of early T cells in non-severe SARS-CoV-2 infection. Using its own MiXCR run on the 5' RACE reads, TCRdb lists one record per CDR3 protein. Among almost 30,000 distinct CDR3 sequences listed, around 5.7% were seen once. This clonotype was picked up many times. CDR1 is SNHLY, CDR2 FYNNEI, per germline. This CDR3 is 14 amino acids long. V lost 5 bases and J lost 3, with 10 bases in between. The sample taken for sequencing was whole blood. The receptor's source is an adult who was a healthcare worker with PCR-confirmed SARS-CoV-2 infection or an uninfected control (not recorded which). The chain is built from TRBV2 and TRBJ1-4; D possibly corresponds to TRBD1 (6 bases). As DNA, the CDR3 is TGTGCCAGCAGTCAGACAGGATCTAATGAAAAACTGTTTTTT. It encodes CASSQTGSNEKLFF.